This T cell receptor beta chain originates from a study of shared clonotypes between healthy human individuals (dated by TCRdb to about 2020). Concerning the study at large: The cohort comprised a couple of women and a few men aged 18 to 49 years. Each donor's leukapheresis produced roughly between roughly 0.9 and 9 billion PBMCs. To increase sequencing depth and limit assay-specific biases, TCR repertoire library preparation and sequencing were carried out by different laboratories using diverse techniques. To estimate repertoire size and how much clonotypes are shared between individuals, the study performed deep sequencing of blood TCR repertoires from five healthy adults.

This clone was seen many times. Its cognate antigen has yet to be identified. No per-base quality is available; no much larger clone lies one base away. Using the deep immunoSEQ assay, multiplex PCR amplified TCR CDR3 regions from genomic DNA. For each cell subset, the extracted genomic DNA was distributed evenly across all wells of several immunoSEQ 96-well plates, and each plate served as one replicate. Each replicate PCR for unsorted PBMC received approximately 0.3 ug genomic DNA, equal to tens of thousands of T cell genomes. Ten immunoSEQ deep assay plates were used to sequence the unsorted PBMC genomic DNA. Purified libraries were measured with a Qubit 3.0 fluorometer, size-checked on a Bioanalyzer 2100, and measured again with the KAPA Library Quantification kit. Each immunoSEQ 96-well plate was sequenced on its own single-read 150-cycle Illumina NextSeq 550 flow cell. The original methods were these. Because the immunoSEQ output included only junctional sequences and no quality scores, the filtering could not be the same as the filtering used for full-length reads. To assign V/J genes and CDR3, sequences were annotated using PyIR, a Python wrapper for IgBLAST v1.9, with IMGT germline references. Reads were filtered out if the reads had weak V/J assignments (E-value above 1e-6), no CDR3, stop codons, out-of-frame junctions, or ambiguous translated residues. V3J clonotypes were defined as sequences sharing an identical inferred V gene, J gene, and CDR3 amino acid sequence. Percentage overlap between repertoires was computed as shared unique clonotypes divided by the size of the smaller repertoire. Richness of each repertoire was evaluated using RTK rarefaction, the Chao1 estimator, and Recon v2.1 estimates of unobserved clonotypes. In its TCRdb copy, this immuneACCESS table keeps in-frame sequences only and misses some clones. Where compared with another copy, unresolved V genes explain less than half of these, and the others have no known cause. Clone size and V and J calls were adopted from that table, with D and trimming inferred from the DNA. This sample holds approximately 470,000 clones; about 84% were observed only once. More than 9.5% of the sample is taken by the ten largest.

The junction carries 7 bases between V and J, which are trimmed by 1 base and 2 bases respectively. The CDR3 numbers 13 residues from cysteine through phenylalanine. The read is trimmed to its CDR3 DNA, 39 bases read in frame from base 1. As encoded in the germline V gene, CDR1 is SGHRS while CDR2 is YFSETQ. The research as a whole found: Pairwise subsampling indicated that sequencing depth was expected to affect the degree of clonotype sharing among donors. The small number of donors limited the genetic and exposure-history diversity represented. Sampling was restricted to blood, and TCR repertoires in tissue are likely to differ from TCR repertoires in blood.

The donors were healthy, HIV-negative adults with no recently reported acute infections or vaccinations. Only Caucasian adults living in Nashville, Tennessee, USA were represented among the donors. In the unsorted samples, around 81 million PBMCs were counted, and genomic DNA was extracted using the QIAamp DNA Blood Mini kit. After blood collection by leukapheresis, PBMCs were isolated using Ficoll-Histopaque density gradient centrifugation and then cryopreserved in the vapor phase of liquid nitrogen. The rearrangement combines TRBV5-1 with TRBJ2-7, with the D gene call left open. Sequencing was carried out using PBMCs. The TCR comes from a woman in her forties in good health. Some clones in this sample may be carry-over from other donors' samples. This receptor carries the CDR3 CASSLYGTYEQYF. The nucleotide sequence is TGCGCCAGCAGCTTGTATGGAACCTACGAGCAGTACTTC.